This T cell receptor beta chain was profiled in a study of shared clonotypes between healthy human individuals. Study summary: Donors had three CD4 naive, three CD4 memory, two CD8 naive and one CD8 memory plate apiece.

In germline, CDR1 is SGHAT, CDR2 FQNNGV. The CDR3 is made up of 16 amino acids. Of note for this clone: A read error may account for a junction end that differs from germline.

Generated by immunoSEQ multiplex PCR, the TCRdb table keeps only in-frame clones and is missing some. Seen here are 300,000 to 350,000 clones, more than 60% observed once, and the top ten hold under 11%. The J gene is TRBJ2-7, the V gene TRBV11-2; 7 nucleotides align to TRBD2. The source of this sequence is a man younger than 45 in good health. Sequencing used memory CD4+ T cells sorted from blood. As to subset: CD45RA-negative fraction. The CDR3 nucleotides read TGTGCCAGCAGCTCCTACTTAGCGGGTTCCTCCCACGAGCAGTACTTC. Its protein product is CASSSYLAGSSHEQYF.